Described below is a single TCR beta chain sequence and its context. It lacks a known antigen. No base qualities exist here, and no much larger clone lies one base off it. The sample comes from a study of T cell repertoires in cytomegalovirus infection (dated by TCRdb to the late 2010s). Regarding the research as a whole: Alongside well-studied HLA-B-restricted epitopes, the peptide stimulations were aimed at recently identified HLA-C-restricted CMV epitopes, whose presentation resists viral immunomodulation. Because public TCR beta signatures pointed to carriage of CMV infection together with the matching HLA type, the HLA type of each donor mattered for the analysis.

The sequencing machine was an Illumina HiSeq 1500. The public sequencing data were trimmed at Q25 with fastp and processed into clonotypes with MiXCR by TCRdb, which kept only in-frame beta chains. Each CDR3 protein gets just one entry, which takes the most common genes and DNA from the rows behind it. The sample table shows 300,000 to 400,000 distinct CDR3 sequences, and 25% are seen once. The biggest ten clones account for approximately 12% of the sample. Beyond this particular receptor, the publication reports: In the ex vivo response, HLA-C-restricted CMV-specific TCR beta clonotypes were dominant, and in two of eight donors the single most frequent clonotype came from this HLA-C-restricted group. Cumulative frequency of public TCR beta family members discriminated carriers of CMV infection plus the relevant HLA type in this cohort and an independent approximately 340-donor cohort.

V was cut back by 2 bases and J by 9 bases, leaving a gap of 24 bases between them. The germline V gene yields SGHRS for CDR1 and YFSETQ for CDR2. The CDR3 runs 17 residues from the cysteine to the phenylalanine. Only the CDR3 portion is preserved as DNA: 51 bases, with reading frame beginning at the first base. What the treatment or condition label conveys for this sample: in vitro stimulation with specific CMV peptide epitopes to enrich CMV-specific T cells. This receptor was obtained from a human donor in good health (CMV status not recorded). Some clones in this sample may be carry-over from other donors' samples. The sequences come from cultured PBMCs, collected from culture after CMV antigen stimulation. The chain uses TRBV5-1 and TRBJ1-5; TRBD1 is a weak D gene call, 6 bases matching. Here the CDR3 is given as CASSLISFGQLESPQHF. The bases read TGCGCCAGCAGCTTAATATCGTTCGGACAGCTTGAATCGCCCCAGCATTTT.